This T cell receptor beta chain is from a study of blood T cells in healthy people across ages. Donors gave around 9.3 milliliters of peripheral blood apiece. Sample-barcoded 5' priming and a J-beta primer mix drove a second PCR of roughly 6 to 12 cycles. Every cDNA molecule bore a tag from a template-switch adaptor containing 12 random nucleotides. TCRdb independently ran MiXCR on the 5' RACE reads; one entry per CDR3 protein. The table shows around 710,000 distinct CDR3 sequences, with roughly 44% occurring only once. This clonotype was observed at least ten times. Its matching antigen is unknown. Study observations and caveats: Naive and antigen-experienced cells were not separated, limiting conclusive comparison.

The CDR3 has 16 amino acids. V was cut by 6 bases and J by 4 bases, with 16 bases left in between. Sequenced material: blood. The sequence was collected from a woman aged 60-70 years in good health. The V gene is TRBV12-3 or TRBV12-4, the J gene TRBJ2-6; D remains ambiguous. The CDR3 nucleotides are TGTGCCAGCAGCCCTAGTCAGTTCTCCGGGGCCAACGTCCTGACTTTC. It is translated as CASSPSQFSGANVLTF.